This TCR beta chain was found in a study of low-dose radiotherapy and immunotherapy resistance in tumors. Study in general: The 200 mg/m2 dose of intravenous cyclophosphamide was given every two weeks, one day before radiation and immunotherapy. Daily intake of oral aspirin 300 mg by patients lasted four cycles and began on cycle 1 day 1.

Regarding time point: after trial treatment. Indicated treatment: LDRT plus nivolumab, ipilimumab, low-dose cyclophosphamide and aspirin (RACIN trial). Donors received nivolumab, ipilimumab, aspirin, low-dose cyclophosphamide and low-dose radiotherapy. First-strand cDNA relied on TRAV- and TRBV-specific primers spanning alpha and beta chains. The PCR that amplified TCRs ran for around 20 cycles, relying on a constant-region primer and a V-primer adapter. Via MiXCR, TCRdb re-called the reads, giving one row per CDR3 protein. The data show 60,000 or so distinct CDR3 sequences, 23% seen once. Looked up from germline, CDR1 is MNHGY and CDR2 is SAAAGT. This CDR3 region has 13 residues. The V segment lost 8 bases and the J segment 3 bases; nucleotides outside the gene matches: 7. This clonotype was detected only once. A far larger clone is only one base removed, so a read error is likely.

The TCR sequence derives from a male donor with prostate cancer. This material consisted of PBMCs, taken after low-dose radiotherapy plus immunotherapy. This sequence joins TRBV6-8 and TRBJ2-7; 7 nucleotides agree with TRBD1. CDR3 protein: CASDGDSSYEQYF. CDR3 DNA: TGTGCCAGCGACGGGGACAGTAGCTACGAGCAGTACTTC.